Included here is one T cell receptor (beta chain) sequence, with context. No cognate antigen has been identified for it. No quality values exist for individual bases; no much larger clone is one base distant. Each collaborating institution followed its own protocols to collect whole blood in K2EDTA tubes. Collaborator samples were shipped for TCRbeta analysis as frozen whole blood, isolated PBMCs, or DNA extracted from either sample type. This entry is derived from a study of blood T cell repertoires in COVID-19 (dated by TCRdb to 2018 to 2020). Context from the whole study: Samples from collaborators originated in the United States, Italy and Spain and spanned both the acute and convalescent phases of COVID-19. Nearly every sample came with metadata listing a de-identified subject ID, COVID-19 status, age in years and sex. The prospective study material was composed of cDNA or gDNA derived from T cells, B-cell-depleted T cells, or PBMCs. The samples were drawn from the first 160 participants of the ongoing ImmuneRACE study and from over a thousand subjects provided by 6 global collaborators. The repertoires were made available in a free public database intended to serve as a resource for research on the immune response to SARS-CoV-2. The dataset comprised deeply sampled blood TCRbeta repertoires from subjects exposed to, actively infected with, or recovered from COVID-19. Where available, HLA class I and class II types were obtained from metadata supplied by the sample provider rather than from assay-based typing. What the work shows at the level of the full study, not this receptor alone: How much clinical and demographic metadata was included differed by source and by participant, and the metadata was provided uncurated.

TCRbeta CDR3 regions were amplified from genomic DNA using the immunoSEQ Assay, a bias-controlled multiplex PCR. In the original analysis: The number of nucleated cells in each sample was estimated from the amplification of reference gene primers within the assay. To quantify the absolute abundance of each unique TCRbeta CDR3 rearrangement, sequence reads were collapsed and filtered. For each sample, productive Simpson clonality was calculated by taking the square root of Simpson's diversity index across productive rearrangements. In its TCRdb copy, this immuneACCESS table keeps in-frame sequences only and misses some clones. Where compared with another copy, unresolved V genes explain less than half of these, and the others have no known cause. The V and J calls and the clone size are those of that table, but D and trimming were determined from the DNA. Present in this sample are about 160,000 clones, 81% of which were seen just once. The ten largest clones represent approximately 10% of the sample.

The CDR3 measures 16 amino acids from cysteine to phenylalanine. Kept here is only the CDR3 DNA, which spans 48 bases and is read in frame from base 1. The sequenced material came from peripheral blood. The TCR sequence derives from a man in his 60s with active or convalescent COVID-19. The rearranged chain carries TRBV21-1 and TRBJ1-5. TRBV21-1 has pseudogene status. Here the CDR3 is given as CASSKNGGRSHQPQHF. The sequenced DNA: TGTGCCAGCAGCAAAAATGGCGGGCGATCGCATCAGCCCCAGCATTTT.